A single sample is the source of the 22 T cell receptor beta chains below, sequenced in a study of CD8+ T cells in alopecia areata (dated by TCRdb to the late 2010s). Libraries were constructed by the immunoSEQ multiplex PCR assay. RNA was extracted from all samples and reverse transcribed into cDNA as template for TCR sequencing. TCRdb carries this immuneACCESS record with in-frame sequences only. Its versions omit some clonotypes, under half of them owing to an unresolved V gene in the studies checked, with the rest unexplained. The sample contains 90,000 to 100,000 clones, less than 50% of them found a single time. The ten largest clones represent approximately 1.2% of the sample. Sequencing was carried out using CD4+ T cells sorted from blood. Source of these receptors: a human donor with alopecia areata.

This clone was picked up a small number of times. The chain uses TRBV5-1 and TRBJ2-7; 7 bases agree with TRBD2. The CDR3 is 15 amino acids. Unmatched junction bases numbered 10, after V lost 4 bases and J lost 3 bases. The germline V gene encodes CDR1 SGHRS and CDR2 YFSETQ. The CDR3: CASSQSGAANYEQYF. The CDR3 DNA follows: TGCGCCAGCAGCCAGAGCGGGGCGGCAAACTACGAGCAGTACTTC.

In the case of this clone: This CDR3 is also generated by other DNA sequences in the sample. This CDR3 is CASSSTGVEQYF. CDR3 bases: TGCGCCAGCAGCTCGACAGGGGTAGAGCAGTACTTC. J is TRBJ2-7 and V is TRBV5-1, with 8 bases lining up with TRBD1. The CDR3 is made up of 12 amino acids. Germline lookup yields CDR1 SGHRS and CDR2 YFSETQ. Trimming took 3 bases from V and 7 from J; bases not matched to a gene: 3.

The rearrangement joins TRBV7-7 to TRBJ2-1; TRBD1 aligns across 9 bases. The CDR3 has 13 amino acids. The V gene end was trimmed by 4 bases and the J gene end by 8 bases; junction bases not matched to a gene: 3. In germline, CDR1 is SSHAT, CDR2 FNYEAQ (reference sequence). The CDR3 region is CASSSDRGDEQFF. The CDR3 bases are TGTGCCAGCAGCTCCGACAGGGGGGATGAGCAGTTCTTC.

This clone was detected only a few times. The chain links TRBV7-9 to TRBJ2-1; the match to TRBD1 covers 7 bases. Germline V gives CDR1 SEHNR, CDR2 FQNEAQ (reference sequence). V trimming: 3 bases; J trimming: 2 bases; junction bases outside the gene matches: 7. This CDR3 is 16 amino acids long. The CDR3 region is CASSFRDSSTYNEQFF. The DNA of the CDR3 is TGTGCCAGCAGCTTCAGGGACAGCTCCACCTACAATGAGCAGTTCTTC.

This clone was recorded a few times. The chain has TRBV6-4 and TRBJ2-3; no clear D gene. This CDR3 spans 12 amino acids. Germline CDR1 and CDR2: MRHNA and SNTAGT. V lost 7 bases, J lost 3 bases, and 8 bases lay in between. The CDR3 reads CASTHHTDTQYF. The CDR3 nucleotides read TGTGCCAGCACCCACCATACAGATACGCAGTATTTT.

This clone was seen a few times. The chain is built from TRBV18 and TRBJ2-3; D is unresolved. The CDR3 length is 17 residues. Germline V gene sequence: CDR1 KGHSH, CDR2 LQKENI. Trimming left V 1 base short and J 6 bases short, with 20 bases between. The CDR3 loop is CASSPRRFPGLDDTQYF. CDR3 nucleotides: TGTGCCAGCTCACCACGACGGTTTCCCGGGTTAGATGATACGCAGTATTTT.

The sample holds one count of this clone. This chain connects TRBV11-2 to TRBJ2-3, with D possibly matching TRBD1 (5 bases). V lost 5 bases, J lost 4 bases, and 19 bases lay in between. There are 16 residues in the CDR3. CDR1 and CDR2 from the germline V gene are SGHAT and FQNNGV. This CDR3 is CASSPNLGVGADTQYF. The DNA for the CDR3 is TGTGCCAGCAGCCCAAACCTCGGCGTAGGGGCAGATACGCAGTATTTT.

The genes are TRBV7-2 and TRBJ2-1; 11 bases map to TRBD2. This CDR3 is 16 amino acids long. V shed 0 bases and J 13 bases; nucleotides not matched to a gene: 11. From germline, CDR1 is SGHTA and CDR2 FQGNSA. CDR3 DNA sequence: TGTGCCAGCAGCTTAGCCCTAGCGGGAGGTTCGATGGGCCAGTTCTTC. Its protein is CASSLALAGGSMGQFF.

The chain joins TRBV7-9 to TRBJ2-5; D ambiguous. The germline CDR1 and CDR2 sequences are SEHNR and FQNEAQ (reference sequence). V lost 4 bases and J 0 bases, leaving 15 bases between the germline ends. The CDR3 has 16 residues. The CDR3 protein is CASSSPPAVYQETQYF. The CDR3 DNA reads TGTGCCAGCAGCTCCCCCCCGGCCGTGTACCAAGAGACCCAGTACTTC.

This rearrangement joins TRBV6-5 to TRBJ2-5; D may correspond to TRBD1 or TRBD2 (5 bases each). The end of the DNA is better explained by TRBJ2-7, so the J call may be wrong. The CDR3 runs to 13 residues. Germline V gives CDR1 MNHEY, CDR2 SVGAGI. The CDR3 DNA follows: TGTGCCAGCAGGCGTAGGGACGGCTACGAGCAGTACTTC. It encodes CASRRRDGYEQYF.

This clone was seen a few times. The chain uses TRBV5-1 and TRBJ2-7, with D maybe TRBD2 (6 bases). The CDR3 runs to 14 residues. V was trimmed by 0 bases and J by 4 bases, leaving 11 bases between them. CDR1 and CDR2 (germline): SGHRS, YFSETQ. The CDR3 loop reads CASSLGLEAYEQYF. Here the CDR3 DNA reads TGCGCCAGCAGCTTGGGACTAGAGGCGTACGAGCAGTACTTC.

This rearrangement joins TRBV7-2 to TRBJ2-3; D is unresolved. The CDR3 is made up of 12 amino acids. From germline, CDR1 is SGHTA and CDR2 FQGNSA. V lost 4 bases and J 7 bases, leaving 9 bases between the germline ends. The CDR3 nucleotides read TGTGCCAGCAGCTCCTCTATCTATACGCAGTATTTT. This translates into CASSSSIYTQYF.

Remarks on this clone: Sequence at one end of the junction differs from germline and may be a read error. The rearrangement joins TRBV4-1 to TRBJ2-7; 7 positions match TRBD1. Germline CDR1 reads MGHRA; CDR2 reads YSYEKL. The CDR3 runs to 11 residues. The CDR3 region has the DNA TGCGCCAGCAGCCAAGGGGGACAGCGACTCTTC. Its protein is CASSQGGQRLF.

V and J are TRBV7-2 and TRBJ2-3, with a weak D call TRBD1 (5 bases). Looked up from germline, CDR1 is SGHTA and CDR2 is FQGNSA. This CDR3 has 14 amino acids. V was trimmed by 1 base and J by 7 bases, leaving 12 bases between them. In DNA form, the CDR3 reads TGTGCCAGCAGCTTAGGGTGGGGCGGAAATACGCAGTATTTT. This codes for CASSLGWGGNTQYF.

This chain joins TRBV5-6 and TRBJ1-2, with a possible D match to TRBD1 (6 bases). With 4 bases removed from V and 2 bases from J, the gap between germline ends came to 18 bases. The V gene's germline CDR1 is SGHDT and CDR2 YYEEEE. The CDR3 covers 16 residues. CDR3 residues: CASSPGWGARNYGYTF. As DNA, the CDR3 is TGTGCCAGCAGCCCCGGGTGGGGGGCGCGGAACTATGGCTACACCTTC.

The rearrangement joins TRBV30 to TRBJ2-7; TRBD2 is a possible D gene (6 bases). Germline V gene data show CDR1 as GTSNPN and CDR2 as SVGIG (reference sequence). V was shortened by 5 bases and J by 7 bases, with 18 bases between the two germline ends. The CDR3 is 13 amino acids. CDR3: CAWAAGPAGEQYF. For the CDR3, the DNA is TGTGCCTGGGCGGCTGGACCCGCGGGGGAGCAGTACTTC.

The chain carries TRBV6-5 and TRBJ2-7, with 7 bases that match TRBD1. V dropped 2 bases and J dropped 0; count of bases not matched to a gene: 1. Germline values: CDR1 MNHEY, CDR2 SVGAGI. The CDR3 is made up of 14 amino acids. The CDR3 DNA is TGTGCCAGCAGTTACCGGGACAGCTCCTACGAGCAGTACTTC. This gives the protein CASSYRDSSYEQYF.

This clone was recorded a few times. The chain carries TRBV29-1 and TRBJ2-3, with D maybe TRBD1 (5 bases). The germline V gene has CDR1 SQVTM and CDR2 ANQGSEA. The V end lost 6 bases, the J end lost 2 bases, and 18 bases lay between the germline ends. The CDR3 runs to 15 residues. The CDR3 DNA sequence: TGCAGCGTCCGCGCCACAACGGACACCACAGATACGCAGTATTTT. Translated, it gives CSVRATTDTTDTQYF.

The rearrangement joins TRBV9 to TRBJ1-5, with D hard to call. Germline CDR1 is SGDLS and CDR2 is YYNGEE. Trimming stripped 4 bases from V and 0 bases from J, with 11 bases between. The CDR3 extends over 15 amino acids. The DNA for the CDR3 is TGTGCCAGCAGCCGTGATGGCAATAGCAATCAGCCCCAGCATTTT. Residues: CASSRDGNSNQPQHF.

V and J are TRBV6-5 and TRBJ2-3; 8 bases are a match to TRBD1. V shed 7 bases and J 5 bases; nucleotides not matched to a gene: 5. Germline V gene sequence: CDR1 MNHEY, CDR2 SVGAGI. This CDR3 region has 13 residues. This CDR3 reads CASNPGGVDTQYF. CDR3 sequence (DNA): TGTGCCAGCAACCCAGGGGGCGTAGATACGCAGTATTTT.

This clone was recorded a few times. The chain joins TRBV7-2 to TRBJ2-4; D remains ambiguous. This CDR3 is 15 amino acids long. V was trimmed by 5 bases and J by 0 bases, leaving 11 bases between them. Germline loops: CDR1 SGHTA, CDR2 FQGNSA. This CDR3 reads CASSRPGIAKNIQYF. DNA of the CDR3: TGTGCCAGCAGCAGACCAGGAATAGCCAAAAACATTCAGTACTTC. Full variable domain (missing parts from reference TRBV7-2 and TRBJ2-4): GAGVSQSPSNKVTEKGKDVELRCDPISGHTALYWYRQSLGQGLEFLIYFQGNSAPDKSGLPSDRFSAERTGGSVSTLTIQRTQQEDSAVYLCASSRPGIAKNIQYFGAGTRLSVL.

This clone was found a few times. V usage is TRBV6-4 and J usage is TRBJ2-1, with 12 bases that match TRBD2. From germline, CDR1 is MRHNA and CDR2 SNTAGT. This CDR3 is built from 15 residues. V trimming: 6 bases; J trimming: 4 bases; junction bases outside the gene matches: 4. CDR3 in amino acids: CASSSGTSGYNEQFF. CDR3 in DNA: TGTGCCAGCAGCTCCGGGACTAGCGGGTACAATGAGCAGTTCTTC.